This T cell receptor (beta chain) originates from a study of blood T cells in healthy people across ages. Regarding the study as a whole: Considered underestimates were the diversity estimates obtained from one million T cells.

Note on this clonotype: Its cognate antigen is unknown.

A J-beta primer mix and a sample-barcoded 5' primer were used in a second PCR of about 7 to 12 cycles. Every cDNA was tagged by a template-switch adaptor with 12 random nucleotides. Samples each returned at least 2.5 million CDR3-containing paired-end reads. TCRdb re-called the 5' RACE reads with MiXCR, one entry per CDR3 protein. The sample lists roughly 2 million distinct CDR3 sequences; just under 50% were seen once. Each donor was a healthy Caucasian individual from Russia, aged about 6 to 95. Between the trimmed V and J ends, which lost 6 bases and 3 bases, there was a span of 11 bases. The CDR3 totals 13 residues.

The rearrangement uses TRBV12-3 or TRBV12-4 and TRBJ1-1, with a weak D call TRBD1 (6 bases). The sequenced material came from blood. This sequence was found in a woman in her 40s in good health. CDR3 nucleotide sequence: TGTGCCAGCAGCCCCGGGGGCTACACTGAAGCTTTCTTT. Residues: CASSPGGYTEAFF.